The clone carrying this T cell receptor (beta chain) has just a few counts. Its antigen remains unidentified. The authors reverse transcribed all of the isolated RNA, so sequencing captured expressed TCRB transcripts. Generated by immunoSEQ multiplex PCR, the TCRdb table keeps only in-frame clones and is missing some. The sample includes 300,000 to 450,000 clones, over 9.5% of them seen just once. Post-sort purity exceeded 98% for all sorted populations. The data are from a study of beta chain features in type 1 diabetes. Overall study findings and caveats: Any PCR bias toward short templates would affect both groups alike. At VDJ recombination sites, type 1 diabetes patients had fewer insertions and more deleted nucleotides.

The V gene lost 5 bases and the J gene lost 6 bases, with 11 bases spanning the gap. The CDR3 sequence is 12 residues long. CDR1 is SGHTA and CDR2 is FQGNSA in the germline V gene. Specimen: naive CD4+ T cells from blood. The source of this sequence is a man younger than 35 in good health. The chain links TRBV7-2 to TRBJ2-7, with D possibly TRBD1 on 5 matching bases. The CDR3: CASSALGVEQYF. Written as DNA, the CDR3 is TGTGCCAGCAGCGCCTTAGGGGTCGAGCAGTACTTC. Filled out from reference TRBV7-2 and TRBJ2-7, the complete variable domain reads GAGVSQSPSNKVTEKGKDVELRCDPISGHTALYWYRQSLGQGLEFLIYFQGNSAPDKSGLPSDRFSAERTGGSVSTLTIQRTQQEDSAVYLCASSALGVEQYFGPGTRLTVT.